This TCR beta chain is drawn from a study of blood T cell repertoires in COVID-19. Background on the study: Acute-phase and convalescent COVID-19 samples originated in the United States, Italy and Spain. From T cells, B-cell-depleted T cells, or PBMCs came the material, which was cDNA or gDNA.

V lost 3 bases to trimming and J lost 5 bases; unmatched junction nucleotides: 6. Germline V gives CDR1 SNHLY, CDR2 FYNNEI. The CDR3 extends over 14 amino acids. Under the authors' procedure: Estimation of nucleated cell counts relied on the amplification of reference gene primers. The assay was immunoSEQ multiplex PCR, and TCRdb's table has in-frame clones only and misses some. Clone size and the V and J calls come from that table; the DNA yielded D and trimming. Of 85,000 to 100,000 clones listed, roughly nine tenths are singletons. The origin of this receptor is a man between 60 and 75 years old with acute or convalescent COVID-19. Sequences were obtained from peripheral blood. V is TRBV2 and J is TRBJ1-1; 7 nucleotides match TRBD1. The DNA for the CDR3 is TGTGCCAGCAGTGACGACAGGGCTTGGACTGAAGCTTTCTTT. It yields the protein CASSDDRAWTEAFF.